Below, 8 T cell receptor beta chains from the same sample are listed, as sequenced in a study of blood T cell repertoires in COVID-19. Sequencing used immunoSEQ multiplex PCR; TCRdb keeps in-frame clones, though not all of them. The sample includes more than 300,000 clones, more than 80% of them seen just once. Sequencing was performed on peripheral blood. The receptors stem from a man aged 18 to 29 who had recovered from COVID-19.

V usage is TRBV5-1 and J usage is TRBJ2-1; TRBD2 matches at 11 bases. Trimming removed 9 bases from V and 9 bases from J; junction bases left unmatched: 17. Germline V lookup: CDR1 SGHRS, CDR2 YFSETQ. This CDR3 has 16 residues. CDR3 sequence (DNA): TGCGCCACAAGGCAGTCGGCCACTAGCGGGAGCACTGAGCAGTTCTTC. Translated: CATRQSATSGSTEQFF.

This chain joins TRBV7-3 and TRBJ2-1; maybe TRBD2 (6 bases). This CDR3 is built from 15 residues. Germline CDR1 reads SGHTA; CDR2 reads FQGTGA. Trimming stripped 2 bases from V and 1 base from J, with 9 bases between. CDR3 coding DNA: TGTGCCAGCAGCTTAGTCCTAGCGTCCTACAATGAGCAGTTCTTC. Amino acids: CASSLVLASYNEQFF.

CDR3 region: CASGPPPGEQFF. The CDR3 bases are TGTGCTAGTGGCCCGCCCCCCGGGGAGCAGTTCTTC. The rearrangement joins TRBV12-5 to TRBJ2-1; D call uncertain. Germline V gene sequence: CDR1 LGHNT, CDR2 FRNRAP. Trimming took 6 bases from V and 10 from J, leaving 13 bases between them. There are 12 residues in the CDR3.

This clone appeared a few times. This chain connects TRBV12-5 to TRBJ1-4; no clear D. Germline CDR1 LGHNT, CDR2 FRNRAP. Trimming stripped 2 bases from V and 4 bases from J, with 8 bases between. CDR3 length: 14 amino acids. CDR3 amino acids: CASGLFGDNEKLFF. CDR3 DNA sequence: TGTGCTAGTGGTTTGTTCGGAGATAATGAAAAACTGTTTTTT.

The sample holds a few counts of this clone. The V and J genes are TRBV19 and TRBJ2-3; tentatively, D is TRBD2 (5 bases). This CDR3 region has 16 residues. The V end was cut by 2 bases, the J end by 0 bases, with 12 bases between. Per germline, CDR1 LNHDA and CDR2 SQIVND (reference sequence). DNA for the CDR3: TGTGCCAGTAGTATACCGTCCGGGGTAAGCACAGATACGCAGTATTTT. Translating it yields CASSIPSGVSTDTQYF.

The J gene is TRBJ2-1, the V gene TRBV27, with D perhaps TRBD1 (6 bases). This CDR3 comprises 13 residues. Germline values: CDR1 MNHEY, CDR2 SMNVEV (reference sequence). Trimming took 3 bases from V and 5 from J, leaving 8 bases between them. The CDR3 coding sequence is TGTGCCAGCAGTTTCAGGACAGACAATGAGCAGTTCTTC. Its protein is CASSFRTDNEQFF.

This clone was found once. No conserved phenylalanine or tryptophan ends this CDR3, so it is likely a read error. The DNA is left out, because the CDR3 cannot be placed on it with certainty; the CDR3 is given as TCRdb lists it. The chain recombines TRBV2 with TRBJ2-7; TRBD1 is taken as the D call from the table, unchecked against the DNA. Including both end residues, the CDR3 is 14 amino acids long. The germline V gene encodes CDR1 SNHLY and CDR2 FYNNEI. The CDR3 spells CASSGDSGLELSCL.

The chain joins TRBV11-3 to TRBJ2-1; D ambiguous. Germline CDR1 SGHNT, CDR2 YENEEA. The germline V and J ends were trimmed by 6 bases and 7 bases, with 13 bases remaining between them. The CDR3 has 13 residues. The CDR3 spells CASSLTRVNEQFF. For the CDR3, the DNA is TGTGCCAGCAGTCTAACCCGGGTTAATGAGCAGTTCTTC.